This T cell receptor (beta chain) emerged from a study of cytotoxic CD8 clonotypes in ibrutinib-treated CLL. Study conclusions and caveats: Collection times varied between progressing and sustained-remission patients. Clonality climbed at ibrutinib response, then dropped toward baseline at progression.

Germline assignment: CDR1 MNHNY and CDR2 SVGAGI (reference sequence). CDR3 length equals 14 residues. Germline trimming cut 8 bases from V and 2 bases from J; bases unmatched to any gene: 5. This clone was found a few times. Its specificity is unknown. Clones were read by immunoSEQ multiplex PCR, and TCRdb kept only the in-frame ones, dropping some. The data hold tens of thousands of clones, with around 80% observed a single time. The specimen was PBMCs, collected before ibrutinib treatment. The clonotype was recovered from a human donor with chronic lymphocytic leukemia. V gene TRBV6-6 combines with J gene TRBJ1-1, with TRBD1 matching 10 bases. In nucleotides, the CDR3 is TGTGCCAGCCGGGACAGGGGCTTCAACACTGAAGCTTTCTTT. Translating it yields CASRDRGFNTEAFF.